A single sample gave rise to the 22 T cell receptor beta chains below, sequenced in a study of cytotoxic CD8 clonotypes in ibrutinib-treated CLL. Profiled with immunoSEQ multiplex PCR; TCRdb holds only in-frame clones, not every one. The profile shows over 150,000 clones, over 60% of them singletons. The sample here was PBMCs, taken after 24 months of ibrutinib treatment. These receptors were taken from a human donor with chronic lymphocytic leukemia.

J is TRBJ2-2 and V is TRBV6-5, with no clear D. The V gene lost 5 bases and the J gene lost 8 bases, with 15 bases spanning the gap. CDR1 is MNHEY and CDR2 is SVGAGI in the germline V gene. The CDR3 has 14 residues. The CDR3 sequence: CASSRFDAEGELFF. CDR3 DNA sequence: TGTGCCAGCAGTCGATTTGACGCGGAGGGGGAGCTGTTTTTT.

For the CDR3, the DNA is TGTGCCAGCAGCGCACGCCCAGGGGGGTACGAGCAGTACTTC. Protein product: CASSARPGGYEQYF. The chain links TRBV7-8 to TRBJ2-7; D might be TRBD1 (7 bases). The CDR3 contains 14 residues. Germline V gene sequence: CDR1 SGHVS, CDR2 FQNEAQ. Trimming cost V 5 bases and J 4 bases, with 15 bases left between them. The full variable domain, rest sourced from reference TRBV7-8 and TRBJ2-7, is GAGVSQSPRYKVAKRGQDVALRCDPISGHVSLFWYQQALGQGPEFLTYFQNEAQLDKSGLPSDRFFAERPEGSVSTLKIQRTQQEDSAVYLCASSARPGGYEQYFGPGTRLTVT.

The chain links TRBV18 to TRBJ1-1; D not certain. This CDR3 is 13 amino acids long. The germline CDR1 and CDR2 sequences are KGHSH and LQKENI. Trimming left V 3 bases short and J 7 bases short, with 12 bases between. In DNA, the CDR3 is TGTGCCAGCTCACCCACGAGCTCGAGTGAAGCTTTCTTT. Its translation: CASSPTSSSEAFF.

The chain combines TRBV7-9 with TRBJ2-1; D perhaps matches TRBD2 (5 bases). V lost 6 bases to trimming and J lost 6 bases, with 9 bases between them. Germline V gene data show CDR1 as SEHNR and CDR2 as FQNEAQ (reference sequence). This CDR3 region has 12 residues. This CDR3 is CASRRTSNEQFF. The CDR3 DNA reads as TGTGCCAGCAGAAGAACTAGCAATGAGCAGTTCTTC.

The gene calls are TRBV7-2 and TRBJ2-1, with 10 bases matching TRBD2. Germline V CDR1 and CDR2: SGHTA, FQGNSA. The CDR3 extends over 15 amino acids. V lost 5 bases to trimming and J lost 8 bases; unmatched junction nucleotides: 9. CDR3 amino acids: CASSPSGSFGHEQFF. CDR3 bases: TGTGCCAGCAGCCCTAGCGGGAGTTTCGGCCATGAGCAGTTCTTC.

This sequence joins TRBV14 and TRBJ2-7; 7 nucleotides line up with TRBD1. The trim removed 1 base at V and 3 bases at J, leaving 9 bases unmatched. From germline, CDR1 is SGHDN and CDR2 FVKESK. CDR3 length equals 16 residues. The CDR3 sequence: CASSQVSWTGSYEQYF. The CDR3, as DNA: TGTGCCAGCAGCCAAGTCTCTTGGACAGGTAGCTACGAGCAGTACTTC.

The chain uses TRBV5-1 and TRBJ2-5; D uncertain. The CDR3 spans 14 residues. CDR1 and CDR2 from the germline V gene are SGHRS and YFSETQ. Trimming shortened V by 0 bases and J by 7 bases, and 13 bases separated the two germline ends. CDR3 nucleotide sequence: TGCGCCAGCAGCTTGGGCGAAGCGATTGGGACCCAGTACTTC. This encodes CASSLGEAIGTQYF. Supplemented by reference TRBV5-1 and TRBJ2-5, the full variable domain reads KAGVTQTPRYLIKTRGQQVTLSCSPISGHRSVSWYQQTPGQGLQFLFEYFSETQRNKGNFPGRFSGRQFSNSRSEMNVSTLELGDSALYLCASSLGEAIGTQYFGPGTRLLVL.

The CDR3 loop reads CASSGVTDTQYF. The DNA for the CDR3 is TGTGCCAGTAGTGGGGTCACAGATACGCAGTATTTT. The chain recombines TRBV19 with TRBJ2-3; D is undetermined. The germline V gene has CDR1 LNHDA and CDR2 SQIVND (reference sequence). V lost 5 bases and J lost 2, with 5 bases in between. This CDR3 region has 12 residues. Combining the CDR3 with reference TRBV19 and TRBJ2-3 gives the whole variable domain DGGITQSPKYLFRKEGQNVTLSCEQNLNHDAMYWYRQDPGQGLRLIYYSQIVNDFQKGDIAEGYSVSREKKESFPLTVTSAQKNPTAFYLCASSGVTDTQYFGPGTRLTVL.

CDR3 sequence: CASSRGQGFNQPQHF. In DNA, the CDR3 is TGTGCCAGCAGCCGCGGACAGGGCTTCAATCAGCCCCAGCATTTT. J is TRBJ1-5 and V is TRBV6-6; 8 bases align to TRBD1. V dropped 6 bases and J dropped 3; count of bases not matched to a gene: 7. This CDR3 comprises 15 residues. Germline V gene sequence: CDR1 MNHNY, CDR2 SVGAGI (reference sequence).

The genes are TRBV4-3 and TRBJ1-4; D not resolved. In germline, CDR1 is LGHNA, CDR2 YSLEER. V lost 0 bases and J lost 0, with 5 bases in between. CDR3 length: 15 residues. Written as DNA, the CDR3 is TGCGCCAGCAGCCAAGACAGATCAACTAATGAAAAACTGTTTTTT. Encoded protein: CASSQDRSTNEKLFF.

V and J are TRBV15 and TRBJ1-1; maybe TRBD1 (6 bases). V was cut by 1 base and J by 10 bases, with 22 bases left in between. Germline values: CDR1 LNHNV, CDR2 YYDKDF (reference sequence). The CDR3 loop spans 16 amino acids. CDR3 protein: CATSRGRGETGRGAFF. In DNA, the CDR3 is TGTGCCACCAGCAGAGGCCGGGGTGAAACAGGGAGGGGAGCTTTCTTT.

The chain is built from TRBV28 and TRBJ2-7; 7 nucleotides agree with TRBD2. Germline lookup yields CDR1 MDHEN and CDR2 SYDVKM. The J segment lost 2 bases and the V segment lost 3 bases, leaving 4 bases of the junction unmatched. CDR3 length: 14 amino acids. CDR3 sequence reads: CASSLSGATYEQYF. DNA for the CDR3: TGTGCCAGCAGTTTGAGCGGGGCTACCTACGAGCAGTACTTC.

V usage is TRBV21-1 and J usage is TRBJ2-2; whether TRBD1, the table's D call, matches the DNA was not checked. TRBV21-1 is a listed pseudogene. This CDR3 contains 17 residues. This chain's CDR3 is CASSSLTRDKDTGELFF. CDR3 DNA sequence: TGTGCCAGCAGCAGCCTAACCCGGGACAAGGACACCGGGGAGCTGTTTTTT.

This chain joins TRBV6-5 and TRBJ2-7; a weak D match, TRBD2 (6 bases). Germline CDR1 MNHEY, CDR2 SVGAGI. V lost 8 bases and J lost 5, with 13 bases in between. This CDR3 comprises 12 residues. The chain's CDR3 is CASAGSLNEQYF. In DNA form, the CDR3 reads TGTGCCAGCGCGGGGAGTTTAAACGAGCAGTACTTC.

The CDR3 here is CASTNFATEAFF. For the CDR3, the DNA is TGTGCCAGTACAAACTTCGCAACTGAAGCTTTCTTT. The chain employs TRBV19 and TRBJ1-1; D is ambiguous. Germline-derived CDR1 and CDR2 are LNHDA and SQIVND (reference sequence). V was shortened by 7 bases and J by 5 bases, with 11 bases between the two germline ends. This CDR3 has 12 amino acids.

The genes are TRBV12-5 and TRBJ1-5, with no clear D. Germline V gives CDR1 LGHNT, CDR2 FRNRAP. V shed 2 bases and J shed 1 base, with 12 bases lying between them. The CDR3 totals 16 residues. Written as DNA, the CDR3 is TGTGCTAGTGGTTTGAAGGCTCTTTGGAGCAATCAGCCCCAGCATTTT. Its protein is CASGLKALWSNQPQHF.

This clone appeared once. The CDR3 loop is CASSALVGELFF. For the CDR3, the DNA is TGTGCCAGCAGCGCCCTTGTCGGGGAGCTGTTTTTT. The chain has TRBV9 and TRBJ2-2; unclear D gene. Germline CDR1 and CDR2: SGDLS and YYNGEE. CDR3 length: 12 amino acids. Trimming removed 3 bases at V and 7 bases at J, with 7 bases between.

V is TRBV27 and J is TRBJ2-7, with D perhaps matching TRBD2 (6 bases). The CDR3 length is 14 residues. Germline V gene data show CDR1 as MNHEY and CDR2 as SMNVEV (reference sequence). The V end was cut by 8 bases, the J end by 4 bases, with 18 bases between. The CDR3 sequence: CASALGSGQYEQYF. CDR3 sequence (DNA): TGTGCCAGCGCCCTCGGGAGCGGGCAATACGAGCAGTACTTC.

This chain uses TRBV7-9 with TRBJ1-1; no clear D. The length of the CDR3 is 16 residues. Germline V gene sequence: CDR1 SEHNR, CDR2 FQNEAQ (reference sequence). V dropped 6 bases and J dropped 4 bases, with 21 bases sitting between them. The DNA for the CDR3 is TGTGCCAGCAGTTCGAAATCGGAGGGAACCGGCACTGAAGCTTTCTTT. Its translation: CASSSKSEGTGTEAFF.

In DNA form, the CDR3 reads TGTGCCAGCAAAGGACAACAGAACACTGAAGCTTTCTTT. It is translated as CASKGQQNTEAFF. The rearrangement joins TRBV7-6 to TRBJ1-1; D may be TRBD1 (5 bases). This CDR3 has 13 residues. Trimming took 7 bases from V and 1 from J, leaving 10 bases between them. The germline gives CDR1 SGHVS, CDR2 FNYEAQ.

This sequence joins TRBV7-2 and TRBJ1-5, with D perhaps TRBD1 (6 bases). This CDR3 region has 15 residues. Per the germline V gene, CDR1 is SGHTA and CDR2 is FQGNSA. Between the trimmed V and J ends, which lost 1 base and 3 bases, there was a span of 10 bases. The CDR3 sequence is CASSLGDRLNQPQHF. The CDR3 DNA reads TGTGCCAGCAGCTTAGGAGACAGGCTCAATCAGCCCCAGCATTTT. Full variable domain (missing parts from reference TRBV7-2 and TRBJ1-5): GAGVSQSPSNKVTEKGKDVELRCDPISGHTALYWYRQSLGQGLEFLIYFQGNSAPDKSGLPSDRFSAERTGGSVSTLTIQRTQQEDSAVYLCASSLGDRLNQPQHFGDGTRLSIL.

J is TRBJ1-1 and V is TRBV5-1; D might be TRBD1 (5 bases). Trimming left V 4 bases short and J 1 base short, with 17 bases between. This CDR3 contains 16 residues. Germline V lookup: CDR1 SGHRS, CDR2 YFSETQ. CDR3 nucleotides: TGCGCCAGCAGCCCAGGGCCCGGGGCCTCGAACACTGAAGCTTTCTTT. This sequence encodes CASSPGPGASNTEAFF.